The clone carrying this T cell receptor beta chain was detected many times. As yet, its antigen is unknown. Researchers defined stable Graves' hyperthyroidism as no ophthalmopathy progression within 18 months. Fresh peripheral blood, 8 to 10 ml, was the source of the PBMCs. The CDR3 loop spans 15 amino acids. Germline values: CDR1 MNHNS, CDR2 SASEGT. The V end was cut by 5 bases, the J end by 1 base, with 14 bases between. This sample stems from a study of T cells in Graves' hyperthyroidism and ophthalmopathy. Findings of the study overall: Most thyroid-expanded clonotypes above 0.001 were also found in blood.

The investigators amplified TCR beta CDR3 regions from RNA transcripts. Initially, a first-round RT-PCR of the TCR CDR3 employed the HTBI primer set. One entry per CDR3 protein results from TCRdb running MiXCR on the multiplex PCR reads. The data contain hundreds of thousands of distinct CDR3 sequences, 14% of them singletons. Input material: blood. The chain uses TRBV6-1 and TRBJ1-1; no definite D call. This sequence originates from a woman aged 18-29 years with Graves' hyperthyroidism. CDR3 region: CASSYLQTRNTEAFF. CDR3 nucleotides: TGTGCCAGCAGTTATTTACAGACCCGGAACACTGAAGCTTTCTTT.